This paragraph reports one T cell receptor (beta chain). Its cognate antigen is unknown. V shed 8 bases and J shed 5 bases, with 17 bases lying between them. The length of the CDR3 is 14 residues. The germline V gene has CDR1 MNHNS and CDR2 SASEGT. This sample stems from a study of OX40 agonist ivuxolimab in advanced cancers. Study-wide background: The diagnoses of dose-escalation patients were hepatocellular carcinoma, melanoma, renal cell or head and neck cancer. Study results and limitations: The average count of expanded clones was higher among CD8+ T cells than among CD4+. The antigens recognized by the expanded peripheral T cells, that is their antigen specificity, were not determined. Circulating CD4+ and CD8+ T cells showed clonal expansion by week 6 at 0.1 to 3.0 mg/kg.

Sequencing was performed with immunoSEQ multiplex PCR; in TCRdb, only in-frame clones are kept and a portion is missing. The sample lists roughly 92,000 clones; roughly four fifths were seen once. The origin of this receptor is an adult with an advanced solid tumor such as melanoma, head and neck, liver or kidney cancer. The input for sequencing was CD4+ or CD8+ T cells sorted from blood, taken in a trial of the OX40 agonist ivuxolimab. V and J are TRBV6-1 and TRBJ2-3; D is ambiguous. The CDR3 sequence: CASGPDGLGDTQYF. The CDR3 DNA reads TGTGCCAGCGGACCCGACGGGCTCGGAGATACGCAGTATTTT.